Each of the 30 T cell receptor beta chains below was sequenced from the same sample in a study of blood T cells in healthy people across ages. Through a sample-barcoded 5' primer and a J-beta primer mix, a second PCR was run for about 6 to 11 cycles. TCRdb called the 5' RACE reads again in MiXCR, with one record for every CDR3 protein. The sample holds more than 700,000 distinct CDR3 sequences, 46% seen once. Specimen: blood. The receptors shown here come from a man at least 80 years old in good health.

The V gene is TRBV5-1, the J gene TRBJ2-1; no firm D call. Trimming stripped 0 bases from V and 9 bases from J, with 19 bases between. The CDR3 length is 16 residues. Germline-derived CDR1 and CDR2 are SGHRS and YFSETQ. CDR3 loop: CASSLEVWAPLGEQFF. As DNA, the CDR3 is TGCGCCAGCAGCTTGGAGGTGTGGGCCCCTCTGGGTGAGCAGTTCTTC.

This clonotype was found once. The rearrangement joins TRBV6-5 to TRBJ1-2, with unresolved D. The CDR3 spans 12 residues. V lost 6 bases and J lost 3, with 8 bases in between. Per germline, CDR1 MNHEY and CDR2 SVGAGI. As DNA, the CDR3 is TGTGCCAGCAGGGACGGTGACTATGGCTACACCTTC. It specifies CASRDGDYGYTF.

Notes on this clonotype: A read error may be the cause here, since a much bigger clone is one base away. The CDR3 DNA reads as TGTGCCAGCAGCTGGGCAGGGGCGGGCGGGCCCCACAATGAGCAGTACTTC. It codes for CASSWAGAGGPHNEQYF. The chain carries TRBV13 and TRBJ2-5; D is perhaps TRBD1 (6 bases). Germline assignment: CDR1 PRHDT and CDR2 FYEKMQ (reference sequence). The CDR3 runs to 17 residues. Trimming left V 4 bases short and J 11 bases short, with 29 bases between.

This chain connects TRBV7-2 to TRBJ1-6; possible D gene TRBD1, 5 bases. V lost 2 bases and J 7 bases, leaving 15 bases between the germline ends. The length of the CDR3 is 16 residues. CDR1 and CDR2 from the germline V gene are SGHTA and FQGNSA. The DNA for the CDR3 is TGTGCCAGCAGCTTACAACTTGGGGCAGGGAATTCACCCCTCCACTTT. This gives the protein CASSLQLGAGNSPLHF. The complete variable domain, with remaining parts taken from reference TRBV7-2 and TRBJ1-6, reads GAGVSQSPSNKVTEKGKDVELRCDPISGHTALYWYRQSLGQGLEFLIYFQGNSAPDKSGLPSDRFSAERTGGSVSTLTIQRTQQEDSAVYLCASSLQLGAGNSPLHFGNGTRLTVT.

This clonotype was recorded a few times. The chain carries TRBV7-2 and TRBJ2-3; 7 bases align to TRBD2. With 1 base clipped from V and 8 bases from J, the junction kept 6 bases outside the gene matches. This CDR3 contains 14 residues. Germline-derived CDR1 and CDR2 are SGHTA and FQGNSA. CDR3 coding DNA: TGTGCCAGCAGCTTAGAGGCGGGAGTGGCTACGCAGTATTTT. Its protein is CASSLEAGVATQYF.

This clonotype was seen a few times. V and J are TRBV6-1 and TRBJ2-6, with 7 bases aligning to TRBD1. After removal of 5 bases from V and 0 bases from J, the junction contained 10 bases not matched to a gene. This CDR3 contains 18 residues. Per germline, CDR1 MNHNS and CDR2 SASEGT. The CDR3 DNA reads as TGTGCCAGCAGTCCTAACCAGGGGGTAGGCTCTGGGGCCAACGTCCTGACTTTC. Translation: CASSPNQGVGSGANVLTF.

This sequence joins TRBV20-1 and TRBJ2-6, with D hard to call. Germline loops: CDR1 DFQATT, CDR2 SNEGSKA (reference sequence). Between the trimmed V and J ends, which lost 0 bases and 4 bases, there was a span of 16 bases. The CDR3 runs 17 residues. CDR3 residues: CSARDLRPQGGANVLTF. CDR3 nucleotides: TGCAGTGCTAGAGATCTCAGGCCTCAAGGAGGGGCCAACGTCCTGACTTTC.

This clonotype showed up many times. The chain employs TRBV5-1 and TRBJ2-3, with 13 positions matching TRBD2. Per germline, CDR1 SGHRS and CDR2 YFSETQ. J gave up 5 bases and V 3 bases, and 9 bases lay outside the gene matches. There are 17 residues in the CDR3. CDR3 region: CASSSGLAGEGGDTQYF. CDR3 nucleotide sequence: TGCGCCAGCAGCTCCGGACTAGCGGGAGAGGGGGGAGATACGCAGTATTTT.

This clonotype was detected a few times. The V gene is TRBV29-1, the J gene TRBJ2-7, with 9 bases fitting TRBD1. CDR1 is SQVTM, CDR2 ANQGSEA, per germline. The CDR3 runs to 13 residues. J gave up 3 bases and V 4 bases, and 4 bases lay outside the gene matches. The CDR3 region has the DNA TGCAGCGTTGTTGGGACAGGGCTCTACGAGCAGTACTTC. Protein: CSVVGTGLYEQYF.

The rearrangement joins TRBV15 to TRBJ2-5; maybe TRBD1 (5 bases). The length of the CDR3 is 15 residues. Trimming cost V 2 bases and J 5 bases, with 15 bases left between them. The germline V gene encodes CDR1 LNHNV and CDR2 YYDKDF (reference sequence). The CDR3 region is CATSRLRATMETQYF. CDR3 sequence (DNA): TGTGCCACCAGCAGACTCAGGGCTACAATGGAGACCCAGTACTTC. The full variable domain, completed using reference TRBV15 and TRBJ2-5, is DAMVIQNPRYQVTQFGKPVTLSCSQTLNHNVMYWYQQKSSQAPKLLFHYYDKDFNNEADTPDNFQSRRPNTSFCFLDIRSPGLGDTAMYLCATSRLRATMETQYFGPGTRLLVL.

The chain employs TRBV20-1 and TRBJ2-1; 11 bases map to TRBD2. After removal of 6 bases from V and 10 bases from J, the junction contained 11 bases not matched to a gene. Germline loops: CDR1 DFQATT, CDR2 SNEGSKA (reference sequence). The CDR3 extends over 14 amino acids. The CDR3 DNA reads TGCAGTGCCGCGAAGACTAGCGGGGTTGTAGAGCAGTTCTTC. This translates into CSAAKTSGVVEQFF.

The genes are TRBV20-1 and TRBJ2-4; 7 bases line up with TRBD2. The CDR3 sequence is 16 residues long. After removal of 5 bases from V and 7 bases from J, the junction contained 17 bases not matched to a gene. The germline gives CDR1 DFQATT, CDR2 SNEGSKA (reference sequence). The CDR3 coding sequence is TGCAGTGCTGAAGACGTTAGCGGGTCAGGTTGGAACATTCAGTACTTC. Protein product: CSAEDVSGSGWNIQYF.

The V and J genes are TRBV7-2 and TRBJ2-7; D gene ambiguous. Germline lookup yields CDR1 SGHTA and CDR2 FQGNSA. CDR3 length: 15 residues. V lost 2 bases and J 0 bases, leaving 11 bases between the germline ends. The CDR3 here is CASSLYTSPSYEQYF. The CDR3 nucleotides are TGTGCCAGCAGCTTATATACCAGCCCCTCCTACGAGCAGTACTTC. Drawing the rest from reference TRBV7-2 and TRBJ2-7, the complete variable domain is GAGVSQSPSNKVTEKGKDVELRCDPISGHTALYWYRQSLGQGLEFLIYFQGNSAPDKSGLPSDRFSAERTGGSVSTLTIQRTQQEDSAVYLCASSLYTSPSYEQYFGPGTRLTVT.

The J gene is TRBJ2-1, the V gene TRBV10-3, with 10 nucleotides matching TRBD2. The germline V gene has CDR1 ENHRY and CDR2 SYGVKD. The CDR3 has 13 amino acids. The V and J ends lost 6 bases and 5 bases, in that order; junction bases with no gene match: 1. CDR3 in DNA: TGTGCCATCAGCGGACTAGCGGACAATGAGCAGTTCTTC. It translates to CAISGLADNEQFF.

J is TRBJ2-3 and V is TRBV29-1, with 9 bases identical to TRBD2. Germline lookup yields CDR1 SQVTM and CDR2 ANQGSEA. The CDR3 length is 14 residues. With 7 bases clipped from V and 4 bases from J, the junction kept 9 bases outside the gene matches. The CDR3 region has the DNA TGCAGCGCTCGGACTAGCGCCCACGCAGATACGCAGTATTTT. Translated: CSARTSAHADTQYF.

The CDR3 sequence: CASSSSGEGQPQHF. The DNA for the CDR3 is TGTGCCAGCAGTTCCTCCGGGGAGGGTCAGCCCCAGCATTTT. The rearrangement uses TRBV28 and TRBJ1-5; D remains ambiguous. CDR3 size: 14 residues. Per the germline V gene, CDR1 is MDHEN and CDR2 is SYDVKM. V was clipped by 4 bases and J by 6 bases, with 13 bases between them.

This clonotype was picked up a small number of times. CDR3 bases: TGTGCCAGCAGCTTCCTGATGGGGCGCTACACCTTC. Residues: CASSFLMGRYTF. This chain connects TRBV7-9 to TRBJ1-2; possible D gene TRBD1, 5 bases. V dropped 3 bases and J dropped 9 bases, with 11 bases sitting between them. The CDR3 is 12 residues long. Germline CDR1 SEHNR, CDR2 FQNEAQ (reference sequence).

This clonotype was recorded a few times. CDR3 sequence reads: CASSLGLAVYQETQYF. CDR3 in DNA: TGTGCCAGCAGCTTAGGCCTAGCGGTGTACCAAGAGACCCAGTACTTC. This chain connects TRBV7-2 to TRBJ2-5, with TRBD2 matching 7 bases. Germline CDR1 is SGHTA and CDR2 is FQGNSA. The CDR3 loop spans 16 amino acids. V lost 1 base and J lost 0; bases outside the gene matches: 5.

This sequence joins TRBV29-1 and TRBJ2-6; a weak D match, TRBD2 (5 bases). CDR1 and CDR2 from the germline V gene are SQVTM and ANQGSEA. V was trimmed by 7 bases and J by 0 bases, leaving 10 bases between them. The CDR3 totals 14 residues. DNA for the CDR3: TGCAGCGCAATCACTAGCTCTGGGGCCAACGTCCTGACTTTC. Its translation is CSAITSSGANVLTF.

Points on this clonotype: A much larger clone lies a single base off, so this may be a read error. The rearrangement uses TRBV20-1 and TRBJ2-7, with D maybe TRBD2 (6 bases). Germline V gene sequence: CDR1 DFQATT, CDR2 SNEGSKA (reference sequence). V dropped 4 bases and J dropped 10 bases, with 23 bases sitting between them. This CDR3 contains 14 residues. DNA for the CDR3: TGCAGTGCTACCCGTAGCGGCTATCAAGAGGCCCAGTACTTC. It yields the protein CSATRSGYQEAQYF.

This clonotype turned up a few times. The chain joins TRBV12-3 or TRBV12-4 to TRBJ2-5; D perhaps matches TRBD1 (5 bases). Matching the DNA end better, TRBJ2-7 makes the J call doubtful. The CDR3 sequence is 13 residues long. The CDR3 DNA sequence: TGTGCCAGCAGTTTTTCCTCAGGGCTCGAGCAGTACTTC. Amino acids: CASSFSSGLEQYF.

With regard to this clonotype: A much larger clone differs by one base, so this may be a read error. The genes are TRBV12-3 or TRBV12-4 and TRBJ2-3; a possible D gene is TRBD2 (5 bases). The CDR3 runs to 16 residues. Here the CDR3 DNA reads TGTGCCAGCAGCCGGACTTTGGGATCTAGCACAGATGCGCAGTATTTT. Translated: CASSRTLGSSTDAQYF.

This clonotype was observed at least ten times. This sequence joins TRBV5-1 and TRBJ2-7; D ambiguous. CDR3 length: 14 amino acids. Trimming stripped 0 bases from V and 0 bases from J, with 7 bases between. Per germline, CDR1 SGHRS and CDR2 YFSETQ. The CDR3 loop reads CASSLDSSSYEQYF. CDR3 bases: TGCGCCAGCAGCTTGGATAGCAGCTCCTACGAGCAGTACTTC. The whole variable domain, remainder taken from reference TRBV5-1 and TRBJ2-7, is KAGVTQTPRYLIKTRGQQVTLSCSPISGHRSVSWYQQTPGQGLQFLFEYFSETQRNKGNFPGRFSGRQFSNSRSEMNVSTLELGDSALYLCASSLDSSSYEQYFGPGTRLTVT.

This clonotype occurred a few times. The V and J genes are TRBV7-2 and TRBJ2-3, with D perhaps assigned TRBD1 or TRBD2 (5 bases each). Trimming removed 2 bases from V and 4 bases from J, with 10 bases in between. The CDR3 runs to 14 residues. Germline lookup yields CDR1 SGHTA and CDR2 FQGNSA. The CDR3 DNA reads TGTGCCAGCAGCTTATCCCAGGGAGCAGATACGCAGTATTTT. Its protein product is CASSLSQGADTQYF.

V is TRBV6-5 and J is TRBJ2-3; 9 bases are shared with TRBD2. V shed 8 bases, J shed 3 bases, and the junction held 9 bases outside the gene matches. The CDR3 runs to 15 residues. Germline V gene lookup returns CDR1 MNHEY and CDR2 SVGAGI. CDR3 amino acids: CASRAGLAGTDTQYF. The CDR3 nucleotides are TGTGCCAGCCGGGCGGGGCTAGCGGGGACAGATACGCAGTATTTT.

This clonotype was recorded at least ten times. V usage is TRBV7-2 and J usage is TRBJ2-3; unclear D gene. There are 14 residues in the CDR3. Trimming removed 2 bases at V and 2 bases at J, with 8 bases between. CDR1 and CDR2 (germline): SGHTA, FQGNSA. The CDR3: CASSLTLHTDTQYF. The DNA of the CDR3 is TGTGCCAGCAGCTTAACTCTACACACAGATACGCAGTATTTT.

V usage is TRBV7-2 and J usage is TRBJ2-3; 8 nucleotides match TRBD2. This CDR3 comprises 15 residues. The V gene end was trimmed by 5 bases and the J gene end by 3 bases; junction bases not matched to a gene: 7. Germline-derived CDR1 and CDR2 are SGHTA and FQGNSA. The CDR3 protein is CASSLQRGRTDTQYF. The CDR3 DNA follows: TGTGCCAGCAGCCTTCAGCGGGGGCGGACAGATACGCAGTATTTT.

The chain links TRBV25-1 to TRBJ1-5; D gene uncertain. Germline V gene data show CDR1 as MGHDK and CDR2 as SYGVNS. This CDR3 region has 12 residues. V lost 3 bases to trimming and J lost 5 bases, with 5 bases between them. CDR3 DNA sequence: TGTGCCAGCAGTGAGTTAGATCAGCCCCAGCATTTT. Its protein product is CASSELDQPQHF.

This chain links TRBV29-1 with TRBJ1-1; D is possibly TRBD1 (5 bases). The CDR3 covers 14 residues. From germline, CDR1 is SQVTM and CDR2 ANQGSEA. V lost 0 bases, J lost 6 bases, and 14 bases lay in between. CDR3 loop: CSVEEAGRGAEAFF. The DNA for the CDR3 is TGCAGCGTTGAAGAGGCGGGAAGGGGCGCTGAAGCTTTCTTT. Complete variable domain (other parts from reference TRBV29-1 and TRBJ1-1): SAVISQKPSRDICQRGTSLTIQCQVDSQVTMMFWYRQQPGQSLTLIATANQGSEATYESGFVIDKFPISRPNLTFSTLTVSNMSPEDSSIYLCSVEEAGRGAEAFFGQGTRLTVV.

The table lists this clonotype with a count of one. Being one base from a much bigger clone, this may be a read error. The chain links TRBV27 to TRBJ2-7; D possibly corresponds to TRBD2 (6 bases). The germline V and J ends were trimmed by 2 bases and 2 bases, with 13 bases remaining between them. The CDR3 is 15 amino acids. The V gene's germline CDR1 is MNHEY and CDR2 SMNVEV (reference sequence). The CDR3 spells CASSLARAGTYEQYF. Written as DNA, the CDR3 is TGTGCCAGCAGTTTAGCGAGGGCGGGAACCTACGAGCAGTACTTC.